These 4 T cell receptor beta chains came from one sample sequenced in a study of T cell responses to AZD1222 COVID-19 vaccine. Data came from immunoSEQ multiplex PCR; TCRdb stores just in-frame clones and leaves some out. This sample has about 130,000 clones; roughly 90% occur once, and the top ten carry 3.5% to 4.5%. The starting material was peripheral blood, obtained on day 0 of AZD1222 vaccination. These receptor sequences come from an adult in good health.

This clone came up once. The rearrangement joins TRBV27 to TRBJ1-4; D unclear. The CDR3 is 16 residues long. Per germline, CDR1 MNHEY and CDR2 SMNVEV (reference sequence). The ends were cut back, 3 bases at V and 2 bases at J, with 13 bases in the middle. In DNA form, the CDR3 reads TGTGCCAGCAGTTTTTCCCCGGGAGGGACTAATGAAAAACTGTTTTTT. It translates to CASSFSPGGTNEKLFF.

This chain uses TRBV14 with TRBJ2-7; D unresolved. Germline CDR1 and CDR2: SGHDN and FVKESK. The V gene lost 1 base and the J gene lost 2 bases, with 15 bases spanning the gap. This CDR3 is built from 16 residues. CDR3 sequence: CASSQAAGSSPYEQYF. CDR3 sequence (DNA): TGTGCCAGCAGCCAAGCGGCCGGGTCCTCTCCCTACGAGCAGTACTTC.

This clone has only one observation. J is TRBJ1-1 and V is TRBV10-1; no definite D call. This CDR3 contains 14 residues. Germline values: CDR1 WNHNN, CDR2 SYGVQD (reference sequence). The ends were cut back, 4 bases at V and 8 bases at J, with 17 bases in the middle. CDR3 bases: TGCGCCAGCAGTGGTTTCTCGACCCGGATAGAAGCTTTCTTT. Translation gives CASSGFSTRIEAFF.

The gene calls are TRBV28 and TRBJ1-2; tentatively, D is TRBD1 (5 bases). With 2 bases removed from V and 3 bases from J, the gap between germline ends came to 13 bases. CDR1 and CDR2 (germline): MDHEN, SYDVKM. The CDR3 is made up of 15 amino acids. The CDR3 DNA reads TGTGCCAGCAGTTTAGTGGTTGGGGGATACTATGGCTACACCTTC. This codes for CASSLVVGGYYGYTF.